This T cell receptor beta chain was sequenced for a study of beta chain features in type 1 diabetes. Of the isolated RNA, all was reverse transcribed, and so the sequenced material was expressed TCRB transcripts. Assay used: immunoSEQ multiplex PCR; TCRdb lists only in-frame clones, some missing. This sample has around 150,000 clones, with roughly 8.1% found just once. Germline CDR1 and CDR2: SGHAT and FQNNGV. The CDR3 spans 16 residues. The V end was cut by 1 base, the J end by 7 bases, with 20 bases between. This clone was recorded a few times. The J gene is TRBJ2-7, the V gene TRBV11-2, with a possible D match to TRBD2 (6 bases). Sequencing was performed on central memory CD4+ T cells from blood. This receptor was obtained from a man younger than 30 in good health. CDR3 protein: CASSLVSGASSGEQYF. DNA of the CDR3: TGTGCCAGCAGCTTAGTTTCGGGAGCCTCCTCGGGGGAGCAGTACTTC.